The 19 T cell receptor beta chains below were found in one sample sequenced in a study of blood T cell repertoires in COVID-19. TCRdb keeps only in-frame clones here, not all; method: immunoSEQ multiplex PCR. The sample gives about 130,000 clones, 70% to 90% of which show up once; approximately 1.2% is in the top ten. Input material: peripheral blood. These TCRs come from a woman aged 80 or older with acute or convalescent COVID-19.

The chain carries TRBV15 and TRBJ1-5; TRBD1 aligns across 11 bases. This CDR3 region has 14 residues. CDR1 and CDR2 (germline): LNHNV, YYDKDF (reference sequence). The ends lost 6 bases at V and 6 bases at J; junction bases unmatched: 4. The CDR3 DNA reads as TGTGCCACCAGTCCGGACAGGGGGCGTCAGCCCCAGCATTTT. It is translated as CATSPDRGRQPQHF.

The chain recombines TRBV19 with TRBJ1-6; no definite D call. The CDR3 extends over 13 amino acids. The ends were cut back, 5 bases at V and 10 bases at J, with 12 bases in the middle. Germline V gene sequence: CDR1 LNHDA, CDR2 SQIVND (reference sequence). Here the CDR3 reads CASSPRASSPLHF. For the CDR3, the DNA is TGTGCCAGTAGTCCGCGGGCATCCTCACCCCTCCACTTT.

The V gene is TRBV15, the J gene TRBJ2-3, with TRBD2 as a possible D gene (6 bases). Germline V CDR1 and CDR2: LNHNV, YYDKDF (reference sequence). V was trimmed by 1 base and J by 5 bases, leaving 16 bases between them. This CDR3 comprises 16 residues. CDR3 amino acids: CATSRVRAGYEDTQYF. The CDR3 DNA reads TGTGCCACCAGCAGAGTTCGAGCGGGTTATGAAGATACGCAGTATTTT.

V gene TRBV4-1 combines with J gene TRBJ1-2, with TRBD1 matching 8 bases. The trim removed 0 bases at V and 2 bases at J, leaving 5 bases unmatched. This CDR3 contains 16 residues. From germline, CDR1 is MGHRA and CDR2 YSYEKL. The CDR3 sequence: CASSQDLTGGNYGYTF. In DNA form, the CDR3 reads TGCGCCAGCAGCCAAGACCTTACAGGGGGGAACTATGGCTACACCTTC.

The chain links TRBV5-4 to TRBJ2-1, with 7 bases fitting TRBD2. J gave up 4 bases and V 5 bases, and 9 bases lay outside the gene matches. The CDR3 runs 15 residues. Looked up from germline, CDR1 is SGHNT and CDR2 is YYREEE (reference sequence). CDR3 coding DNA: TGTGCCAGCAGTCCAACTAGCGCATTATACAATGAGCAGTTCTTC. Protein sequence: CASSPTSALYNEQFF.

The genes are TRBV6-5 and TRBJ1-3; D remains ambiguous. The germline V gene encodes CDR1 MNHEY and CDR2 SVGAGI. The V gene lost 2 bases and the J gene lost 0 bases, with 8 bases spanning the gap. This CDR3 has 15 residues. The DNA for the CDR3 is TGTGCCAGCAGTTACGGCGGCATCTCTGGAAACACCATATATTTT. This translates into CASSYGGISGNTIYF.

The genes are TRBV5-6 and TRBJ1-1; TRBD1 is a possible D gene (5 bases). The CDR3 runs to 16 residues. Trimming took off 0 bases at V and 4 bases at J, with 16 bases between the two ends. Germline V gene lookup returns CDR1 SGHDT and CDR2 YYEEEE. In nucleotides, the CDR3 is TGTGCCAGCAGCTTGGAGTTAAGACAGTTCCCCACTGAAGCTTTCTTT. Translation gives CASSLELRQFPTEAFF.

The CDR3 loop is CASSTPHRGLSSGANVLTF. CDR3 DNA: TGTGCCAGTAGTACCCCCCACAGGGGGTTAAGCTCTGGGGCCAACGTCCTGACTTTC. The chain joins TRBV19 to TRBJ2-6; 8 bases match TRBD1. Per germline, CDR1 LNHDA and CDR2 SQIVND (reference sequence). Trimming cost V 4 bases and J 0 bases; bases outside gene matches: 11. The length of the CDR3 is 19 residues.

V usage is TRBV7-2 and J usage is TRBJ2-7; D is unclear. The CDR3 extends over 11 amino acids. Between the trimmed V and J ends, which lost 4 bases and 4 bases, there was a span of 5 bases. Germline values: CDR1 SGHTA, CDR2 FQGNSA. The CDR3: CASSSRYEQYF. Written as DNA, the CDR3 is TGTGCCAGCAGCTCTAGATACGAGCAGTACTTC.

The chain carries TRBV7-3 and TRBJ2-5, with TRBD2 matching over 8 bases. Germline CDR1 SGHTA, CDR2 FQGTGA. The CDR3 totals 13 residues. V trimming: 5 bases; J trimming: 5 bases; junction bases outside the gene matches: 4. CDR3 DNA sequence: TGTGCCAGCAGCCCCGGGAGGGGGGAGACCCAGTACTTC. This gives the protein CASSPGRGETQYF.

This clone has just a few counts. This chain uses TRBV11-2 with TRBJ2-5; 9 bases map to TRBD1. V shed 8 bases and J 5 bases; nucleotides not matched to a gene: 9. The CDR3 contains 14 residues. Germline assignment: CDR1 SGHAT and CDR2 FQNNGV. CDR3 loop: CASLPGTGWETQYF. CDR3 coding DNA: TGTGCCAGCTTACCCGGGACAGGGTGGGAGACCCAGTACTTC.

This clone was seen a few times. The V and J genes are TRBV28 and TRBJ2-3, with TRBD1 matching 11 bases. V trimming: 7 bases; J trimming: 6 bases; junction bases outside the gene matches: 9. Germline CDR1 reads MDHEN; CDR2 reads SYDVKM. The CDR3 runs to 15 residues. This CDR3 reads CASTWTGGATDTQYF. The CDR3 DNA sequence: TGTGCCAGCACCTGGACAGGGGGCGCGACGGATACGCAGTATTTT.

The gene calls are TRBV6-6 and TRBJ2-1, with a weak D call TRBD1 (6 bases). The CDR3 consists of 16 residues. Germline V lookup: CDR1 MNHNY, CDR2 SVGAGI (reference sequence). V was pared by 2 bases and J by 5 bases, with 16 bases between. The CDR3 spells CASSYLQGLGNNEQFF. CDR3 coding DNA: TGTGCCAGCAGTTACCTCCAGGGGCTGGGGAACAATGAGCAGTTCTTC.

V usage is TRBV19 and J usage is TRBJ1-5; tentatively, D is TRBD1 (5 bases). Germline CDR1 is LNHDA and CDR2 is SQIVND (reference sequence). V lost 0 bases and J lost 7, with 16 bases in between. CDR3 length: 16 residues. This chain's CDR3 is CASSIDPDGGRQPQHF. In DNA, the CDR3 is TGTGCCAGTAGTATAGATCCAGACGGGGGTCGACAGCCCCAGCATTTT.

The CDR3 coding sequence is TGTGCCAGCAGCCAAGATAGCGGGGTGTGGGAGACCCAGTACTTC. It yields the protein CASSQDSGVWETQYF. The V call is TRBV14, the J call TRBJ2-5; 8 bases line up with TRBD2. Looked up from germline, CDR1 is SGHDN and CDR2 is FVKESK. With 0 bases clipped from V and 5 bases from J, the junction kept 5 bases outside the gene matches. The CDR3 covers 15 residues.

The rearrangement links TRBV19 to TRBJ2-5; D ambiguous. Germline V gene sequence: CDR1 LNHDA, CDR2 SQIVND (reference sequence). Between the trimmed V and J ends, which lost 5 bases and 0 bases, there was a span of 10 bases. This CDR3 spans 14 amino acids. The CDR3 DNA sequence: TGTGCCAGTAGTCCCACACGAAACCAAGAGACCCAGTACTTC. It yields the protein CASSPTRNQETQYF.

This clone was picked up a small number of times. The chain recombines TRBV2 with TRBJ1-6; D is uncertain. V was pared by 6 bases and J by 9 bases, with 18 bases between. The germline V gene has CDR1 SNHLY and CDR2 FYNNEI. This CDR3 has 15 residues. The CDR3 sequence: CASRKSRGDGSPLHF. DNA for the CDR3: TGTGCCAGCAGGAAGAGCCGGGGAGACGGTTCACCCCTCCACTTT.

Details on this clone: The DNA is omitted, as the CDR3 cannot be located on it reliably, and the CDR3 follows TCRdb's listing. The rearrangement uses TRBV9 and TRBJ1-3. From germline, CDR1 is SGDLS and CDR2 YYNGEE. The CDR3 spans 12 residues, counting both ends. The CDR3 reads CASSVGSGTLDF.

The chain links TRBV9 to TRBJ2-1; TRBD2 matches 11 bases. This CDR3 is 15 amino acids long. Germline values: CDR1 SGDLS, CDR2 YYNGEE. V shed 3 bases and J 8 bases; nucleotides not matched to a gene: 7. CDR3 sequence: CASSALAGGGHEQFF. Here the CDR3 DNA reads TGTGCCAGCAGCGCCCTAGCGGGAGGAGGCCATGAGCAGTTCTTC.